This T cell receptor beta chain derives from a study of T cell changes during pregnancy in multiple sclerosis. The CDR3 contains 15 residues. Germline assignment: CDR1 LNHNV and CDR2 YYDKDF (reference sequence). The J segment lost 5 bases and the V segment lost 0 bases, leaving 5 bases of the junction unmatched. The repertoire was sequenced with immunoSEQ multiplex PCR; TCRdb's copy has only in-frame clones and lacks some. The table lists approximately 52,000 clones, 85% to 95% of them singletons, with around 0.25% in the top ten. The chain employs TRBV15 and TRBJ2-7; 9 bases match TRBD1. The sequences come from CD4+ T cells from peripheral blood mononuclear cells, collected in the third trimester of pregnancy. The TCR comes from a female donor with multiple sclerosis, enrolled in a pregnancy study. In DNA, the CDR3 is TGTGCCACCAGCAGAGAGGCACAGGGGGCGGACGAGCAGTACTTC. This sequence encodes CATSREAQGADEQYF.